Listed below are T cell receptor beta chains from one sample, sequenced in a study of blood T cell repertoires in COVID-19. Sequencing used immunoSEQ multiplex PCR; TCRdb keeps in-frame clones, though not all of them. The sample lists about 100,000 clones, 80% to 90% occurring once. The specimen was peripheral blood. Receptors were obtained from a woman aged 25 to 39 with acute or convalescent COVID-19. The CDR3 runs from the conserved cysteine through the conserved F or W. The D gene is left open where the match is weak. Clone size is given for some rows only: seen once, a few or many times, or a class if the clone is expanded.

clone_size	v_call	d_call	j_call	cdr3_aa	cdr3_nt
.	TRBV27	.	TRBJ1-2	CASSLSQSSGYTF	TGTGCCAGCAGTTTATCACAGTCCAGTGGCTACACCTTC
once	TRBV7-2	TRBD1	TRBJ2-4	CASSLGRGTGGIQYF	TGTGCCAGCAGCTTGGGCAGAGGGACAGGGGGCATTCAGTACTTC
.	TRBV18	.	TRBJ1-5	CASSRRGVDQPQHF	TGTGCCAGCTCTCGACGGGGGGTGGATCAGCCCCAGCATTTT
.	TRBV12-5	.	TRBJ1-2	CASGLAGRDYGYTF	TGTGCTAGTGGTTTGGCGGGGAGGGACTATGGCTACACCTTC
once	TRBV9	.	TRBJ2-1	CASSVGGGSEQFF	TGTGCCAGCAGCGTAGGTGGGGGGAGTGAGCAGTTCTTC
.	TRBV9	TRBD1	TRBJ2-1	CASSAPGQGYGGEQFF	TGTGCCAGCAGCGCCCCGGGACAGGGGTACGGGGGTGAGCAGTTCTTC
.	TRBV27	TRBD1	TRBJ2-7	CASSTPGQGIYEQYF	TGTGCCAGCAGCACTCCGGGACAGGGGATCTACGAGCAGTACTTC
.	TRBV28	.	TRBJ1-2	CASSPGGAYGYTF	TGTGCCAGCAGCCCCGGGGGGGCTTATGGCTACACCTTC
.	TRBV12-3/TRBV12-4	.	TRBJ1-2	CASSFGRAYGYTF	TGTGCCAGCAGTTTTGGGCGGGCATATGGCTACACCTTC
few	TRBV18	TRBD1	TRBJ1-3	CASSLTGTSGNTIYF	TGTGCCAGCTCCCTGACAGGGACGTCTGGAAACACCATATATTTT
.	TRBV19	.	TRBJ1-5	CASSISTGNSNQPQHF	TGTGCCAGTAGTATTAGTACCGGGAATAGCAATCAGCCCCAGCATTTT
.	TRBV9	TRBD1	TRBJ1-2	CASSVDRDRNYGYTF	TGTGCCAGCAGCGTAGACCGGGACAGGAACTATGGCTACACCTTC
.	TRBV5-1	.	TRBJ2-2	CASSLGPQGGGNTGELFF	TGCGCCAGCAGCTTGGGCCCCCAGGGGGGAGGAAACACCGGGGAGCTGTTTTTT
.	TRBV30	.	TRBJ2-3	CAWGELLSTDTQYF	TGTGCCTGGGGGGAGCTATTAAGCACAGATACGCAGTATTTT
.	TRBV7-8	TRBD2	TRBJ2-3	CASSLARGATKDAYSTDTQYF	TGTGCCAGCAGCTTAGCGCGGGGGGCTACCAAAGATGCCTATAGCACAGATACGCAGTATTTT
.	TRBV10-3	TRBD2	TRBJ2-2	CAISGSGLAGGPGTGELFF	TGTGCCATCAGTGGATCGGGACTAGCGGGGGGGCCGGGCACCGGGGAGCTGTTTTTT
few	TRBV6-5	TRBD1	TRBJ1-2	CASSYSRDSYGYTF	TGTGCCAGCAGTTACTCGAGGGACAGCTATGGCTACACCTTC
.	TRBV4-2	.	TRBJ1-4	CASQRASGTNEKLFF	TGTGCCTCCCAGCGGGCGTCGGGAACTAATGAAAAACTGTTTTTT
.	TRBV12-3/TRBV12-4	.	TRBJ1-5	CASSFGGNQPQHF	TGTGCCAGCAGTTTCGGGGGCAATCAGCCCCAGCATTTT
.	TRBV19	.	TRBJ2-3	CASFIRTDTQYF	TGTGCCAGTTTTATCCGCACAGATACGCAGTATTTT
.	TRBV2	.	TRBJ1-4	CASSEWAPGDEKLFF	TGTGCCAGCAGTGAGTGGGCCCCCGGCGATGAAAAACTGTTTTTT
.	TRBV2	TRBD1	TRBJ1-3	CASSEGRTGSDTIYF	TGTGCCAGCAGTGAAGGGAGGACAGGGAGTGACACCATATATTTT
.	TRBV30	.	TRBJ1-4	CAWARGEKLFF	TGTGCCTGGGCCAGGGGTGAAAAACTGTTTTTT
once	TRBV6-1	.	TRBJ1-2	CASSVNTGLWGYGYTF	TGTGCCAGCAGTGTCAATACAGGACTATGGGGCTATGGCTACACCTTC
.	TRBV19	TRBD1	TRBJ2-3	CASKDLDREEDTQYF	TGTGCCAGTAAAGATCTGGACAGGGAGGAAGATACGCAGTATTTT
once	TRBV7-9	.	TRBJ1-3	CASSSGQLSGNTIYF	TGTGCCAGCAGCTCCGGACAGCTCTCTGGAAACACCATATATTTT
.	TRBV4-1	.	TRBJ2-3	CASSQAGEASTDTQYF	TGCGCCAGCAGCCAAGCGGGGGAAGCTAGCACAGATACGCAGTATTTT
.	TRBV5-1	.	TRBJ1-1	CASSLEQANTEAFF	TGCGCCAGCAGCTTGGAACAGGCGAACACTGAAGCTTTCTTT
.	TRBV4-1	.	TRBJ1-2	CASSQDYRTANYGYTF	TGCGCCAGCAGCCAAGACTATAGGACAGCCAACTATGGCTACACCTTC
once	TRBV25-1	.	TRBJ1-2	CASSELVAEYGYTF	TGTGCCAGCAGTGAGTTAGTGGCGGAGTATGGCTACACCTTC
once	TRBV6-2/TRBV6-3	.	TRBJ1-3	CASSSDRPSSGNTIYF	TGTGCCAGCAGCTCAGACAGACCGAGCTCTGGAAACACCATATATTTT
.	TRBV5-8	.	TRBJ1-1	CASSPMIGGYPSEAFF	TGTGCCAGCAGCCCTATGATTGGGGGCTACCCCTCTGAAGCTTTCTTT
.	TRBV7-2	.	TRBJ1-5	CASSWVTGPNQPQHF	TGTGCCAGCAGCTGGGTGACAGGACCCAATCAGCCCCAGCATTTT
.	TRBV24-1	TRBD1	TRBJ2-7	CATSDSGTAPYEQYF	TGTGCCACCAGTGATTCTGGGACAGCCCCCTACGAGCAGTACTTC
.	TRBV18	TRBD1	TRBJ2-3	CASSPTTGTGPTDTQYF	TGTGCCAGCTCACCTACAACCGGGACAGGACCCACAGATACGCAGTATTTT
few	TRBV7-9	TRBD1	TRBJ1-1	CASSPDRVANEAFF	TGTGCCAGCAGCCCTGACAGGGTCGCGAATGAAGCTTTCTTT
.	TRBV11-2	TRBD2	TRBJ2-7	CASSLGGGPLGEQYF	TGTGCCAGCAGCCTTGGGGGAGGGCCCCTAGGCGAGCAGTACTTC
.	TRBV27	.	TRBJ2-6	CASSLLTAPGANVLTF	TGTGCCAGCAGTTTACTGACAGCACCGGGGGCCAACGTCCTGACTTTC
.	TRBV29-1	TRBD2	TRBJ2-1	CSVEVQAGGLGYNEQFF	TGCAGCGTTGAAGTGCAAGCGGGGGGGCTAGGGTACAATGAGCAGTTCTTC
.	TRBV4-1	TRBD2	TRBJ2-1	CASSQLAGTYNEQFF	TGCGCCAGCAGCCAACTAGCGGGAACCTACAATGAGCAGTTCTTC
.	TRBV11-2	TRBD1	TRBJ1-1	CASSPGQGMMGTEAFF	TGTGCCAGCAGCCCCGGACAGGGGATGATGGGGACTGAAGCTTTCTTT
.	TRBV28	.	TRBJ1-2	CAIQGSNYGYTF	TGTGCCATCCAGGGGTCTAACTATGGCTACACCTTC
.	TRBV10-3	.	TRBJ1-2	CAISEQSGGYGYTF	TGTGCCATCAGTGAGCAAAGTGGGGGGTATGGCTACACCTTC
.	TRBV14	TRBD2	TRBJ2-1	CASSQDTSGNNEQFF	TGTGCCAGCAGCCAAGATACTAGCGGCAACAATGAGCAGTTCTTC
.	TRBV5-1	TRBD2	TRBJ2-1	CASSRSSGGYNEQFF	TGCGCCAGCTCGAGGAGTAGCGGGGGGTACAATGAGCAGTTCTTC
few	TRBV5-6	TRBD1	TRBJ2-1	CASSFKRTGGAGEQFF	TGTGCCAGCAGCTTCAAGAGGACAGGGGGCGCGGGAGAGCAGTTCTTC